Shown below are 21 T cell receptor beta chains from a single sample sequenced in a study of blood T cells in healthy people across ages. Using a J-beta primer mix together with a sample-barcoded 5' primer, a second PCR was run for 7 to 11 cycles. TCRdb called the 5' RACE reads again in MiXCR, with one record for every CDR3 protein. Among 500,000 to 650,000 distinct CDR3 sequences listed, about a quarter were seen once. These same data were also listed under a study on T cells of mothers and their children.

Sequencing input: blood. The origin of the receptors is a boy aged 2 to 10 in good health.

This clonotype occurred a few times. The chain recombines TRBV4-3 with TRBJ2-7, with 9 bases fitting TRBD2. The CDR3 sequence is 15 residues long. V was pared by 0 bases and J by 2 bases, with 2 bases of the junction left unmatched. Per germline, CDR1 LGHNA and CDR2 YSLEER. In DNA form, the CDR3 reads TGCGCCAGCAGCCAAGAGCTAGCGGGGCCCTACGAGCAGTACTTC. Encoded protein: CASSQELAGPYEQYF.

This clonotype was found a few times. Here the CDR3 DNA reads TGTGCCATCAGACCCGGGACAGAGAATTCACCCCTCCACTTT. Translated: CAIRPGTENSPLHF. V and J are TRBV10-3 and TRBJ1-6; 7 bases are shared with TRBD1. The V gene's germline CDR1 is ENHRY and CDR2 SYGVKD. V dropped 6 bases and J dropped 7; count of bases not matched to a gene: 6. The CDR3 is made up of 14 amino acids.

This chain joins TRBV20-1 and TRBJ2-3; possible D gene TRBD2, 5 bases. Trimming shortened V by 3 bases and J by 4 bases, and 8 bases separated the two germline ends. Looked up from germline, CDR1 is DFQATT and CDR2 is SNEGSKA (reference sequence). This CDR3 comprises 12 residues. The DNA for the CDR3 is TGCAGTGCTAGGCTAGCTTCAGATACGCAGTATTTT. It encodes CSARLASDTQYF.

The chain couples TRBV3-1 to TRBJ2-5, with 7 bases aligning to TRBD2. The CDR3 loop spans 17 amino acids. Germline CDR1 reads LGHDT; CDR2 reads YNNKEL (reference sequence). V shed 1 base and J 9 bases; nucleotides not matched to a gene: 17. CDR3 DNA sequence: TGTGCCAGCAGCCAAGCCGCCGGAGGGACTAAACGTTTGGCCCAGTACTTC. Protein product: CASSQAAGGTKRLAQYF.

The chain carries TRBV6-5 and TRBJ2-7; perhaps D is TRBD1 or TRBD2 (7 bases each). This CDR3 comprises 14 residues. The ends were cut back, 5 bases at V and 4 bases at J, with 15 bases in the middle. Per germline, CDR1 MNHEY and CDR2 SVGAGI. CDR3 coding DNA: TGTGCCAGCAGTCCATGGGAGGGGGCTTACGAGCAGTACTTC. Translating gives CASSPWEGAYEQYF.

This clonotype was detected a few times. The J gene is TRBJ2-1, the V gene TRBV25-1; TRBD2 might be the D (5 bases). CDR3 length equals 14 residues. Germline V gives CDR1 MGHDK, CDR2 SYGVNS. Trimming removed 6 bases from V and 4 bases from J, with 13 bases in between. CDR3 residues: CASRSHSDYNEQFF. CDR3 sequence (DNA): TGTGCCAGCAGATCACATAGCGATTACAATGAGCAGTTCTTC.

This clonotype was counted a few times. The chain joins TRBV9 to TRBJ2-7, with D possibly being TRBD1 or TRBD2 (5 bases each). The CDR3 is made up of 13 amino acids. The germline V and J ends were trimmed by 3 bases and 4 bases, with 11 bases remaining between them. Germline V gene lookup returns CDR1 SGDLS and CDR2 YYNGEE. The CDR3 region has the DNA TGTGCCAGCAGCGGGGGCGGGCCGTACGAGCAGTACTTC. Its translation: CASSGGGPYEQYF.

This clonotype came up once. The chain has TRBV20-1 and TRBJ2-5, with 9 bases aligning to TRBD2. The J segment lost 4 bases and the V segment lost 0 bases, leaving 0 bases of the junction unmatched. Per the germline V gene, CDR1 is DFQATT and CDR2 is SNEGSKA (reference sequence). CDR3 length: 13 residues. CDR3 DNA sequence: TGCAGTGCTAGAGAACTAGCGGGAGAGACCCAGTACTTC. Its protein is CSARELAGETQYF.

The rearrangement joins TRBV29-1 to TRBJ2-5; tentative D call: TRBD2 (6 bases). The CDR3 spans 13 residues. Per the germline V gene, CDR1 is SQVTM and CDR2 is ANQGSEA. The V end was cut by 4 bases, the J end by 5 bases, with 14 bases between. Here the CDR3 DNA reads TGCAGCGTTGCGCTAGCGATTTCGGAGACCCAGTACTTC. This encodes CSVALAISETQYF.

The CDR3 nucleotides read TGTGCCAGCAGCTCCGAGACTAGCTCCTACAATGAGCAGTTCTTC. Translated, it gives CASSSETSSYNEQFF. The chain has TRBV7-9 and TRBJ2-1; maybe TRBD2 (6 bases). V was cut by 4 bases and J by 0 bases, with 10 bases left in between. This CDR3 region has 15 residues. Looked up from germline, CDR1 is SEHNR and CDR2 is FQNEAQ (reference sequence).

The chain couples TRBV6-6 to TRBJ2-2, with TRBD1 identical over 10 bases. Trimming at V came to 6 bases and at J to 5 bases, leaving 3 bases not matched to a gene. Germline values: CDR1 MNHNY, CDR2 SVGAGI (reference sequence). This CDR3 spans 14 amino acids. The CDR3 loop is CASRPGQGTGELFF. CDR3 in DNA: TGTGCCAGCAGGCCGGGACAGGGGACCGGGGAGCTGTTTTTT.

The sample holds a few counts of this clonotype. This chain uses TRBV5-1 with TRBJ2-1; 7 nucleotides agree with TRBD2. This CDR3 region has 16 residues. In germline, CDR1 is SGHRS, CDR2 YFSETQ. V lost 4 bases, J lost 3 bases, and 10 bases stayed unmatched. The CDR3 here is CASSPSSGWGYNEQFF. The CDR3 DNA sequence: TGCGCCAGCAGCCCTTCTAGCGGATGGGGCTACAATGAGCAGTTCTTC.

The rearrangement joins TRBV29-1 to TRBJ1-4; D ambiguous. Trimming took 4 bases from V and 0 from J, leaving 9 bases between them. The CDR3 has 14 residues. Germline V gene data show CDR1 as SQVTM and CDR2 as ANQGSEA. CDR3 residues: CSVAYGTTNEKLFF. For the CDR3, the DNA is TGCAGCGTTGCATACGGGACAACTAATGAAAAACTGTTTTTT.

For this clonotype: At one end, the junction sequence differs from germline, possibly due to a read error. The chain uses TRBV7-2 and TRBJ2-5, with 11 bases identical to TRBD2. The CDR3 runs 16 residues. Germline V gene data show CDR1 as SGHTA and CDR2 as FQGNSA. DNA of the CDR3: TGTGCCAGCAGCTTTCCTAGCGGGGGGCTCCAACAGACCCAGTACTTC. This gives the protein CASSFPSGGLQQTQYF. Filled out from reference TRBV7-2 and TRBJ2-5, the complete variable domain reads GAGVSQSPSNKVTEKGKDVELRCDPISGHTALYWYRQSLGQGLEFLIYFQGNSAPDKSGLPSDRFSAERTGGSVSTLTIQRTQQEDSAVYLCASSFPSGGLQQTQYFGPGTRLLVL.

The genes are TRBV6-5 and TRBJ2-2; D ambiguous. CDR1 and CDR2 from the germline V gene are MNHEY and SVGAGI. V was clipped by 6 bases and J by 0 bases, with 11 bases between them. CDR3 length equals 15 residues. CDR3 region: CASRQGFANTGELFF. CDR3 bases: TGTGCCAGCAGGCAAGGATTCGCGAACACCGGGGAGCTGTTTTTT.

CDR3 nucleotide sequence: TGTGCCAGCAGCTCAAAATACCCAAATGAGCAGTTCTTC. Protein: CASSSKYPNEQFF. The chain has TRBV13 and TRBJ2-5; D call uncertain. The J call may not be correct, given that the DNA end is closer to TRBJ2-1. The V gene's germline CDR1 is PRHDT and CDR2 FYEKMQ (reference sequence). The CDR3 length is 13 residues.

On this clonotype: The junction shows a germline mismatch at one end, possibly a read error. The rearrangement links TRBV14 to TRBJ1-1, with D tentatively TRBD1 (5 bases). From germline, CDR1 is SGHDN and CDR2 FVKESK. CDR3 length: 16 amino acids. CDR3 region: CASSQEVVRGDTEALF. For the CDR3, the DNA is TGTGCCAGCAGCCAAGAGGTCGTACGGGGCGACACTGAAGCTCTCTTT.

The chain uses TRBV5-6 and TRBJ2-7; either TRBD1 or TRBD2 may fit D (7 bases each). The CDR3 is made up of 21 amino acids. The germline V gene encodes CDR1 SGHDT and CDR2 YYEEEE. The V end was cut by 4 bases, the J end by 3 bases, with 35 bases between. CDR3 DNA: TGTGCCAGCAGCCACTTAACAGGGGAAAGAAGACGAGGCGGGAGTCGCTACGAGCAGTACTTC. Its protein product is CASSHLTGERRRGGSRYEQYF.

The V and J genes are TRBV3-1 and TRBJ2-5; D is undetermined. This CDR3 is 15 amino acids long. Looked up from germline, CDR1 is LGHDT and CDR2 is YNNKEL (reference sequence). The germline V and J ends were trimmed by 4 bases and 5 bases, with 17 bases remaining between them. CDR3 in DNA: TGTGCCAGCAGCCCCTCGCCCACCACCGGGGAGACCCAGTACTTC. Its protein is CASSPSPTTGETQYF.

This chain uses TRBV9 with TRBJ1-2; 9 bases match TRBD1. This CDR3 region has 14 residues. Germline V CDR1 and CDR2: SGDLS, YYNGEE. V lost 3 bases, J lost 8 bases, and 8 bases stayed unmatched. CDR3 in DNA: TGTGCCAGCAGCGGAGCCCGGACAGGGGTAGGCTACACCTTC. Residues: CASSGARTGVGYTF.

The rearrangement joins TRBV19 to TRBJ1-5, with D perhaps TRBD1 (5 bases). The CDR3 is 15 residues long. Germline assignment: CDR1 LNHDA and CDR2 SQIVND (reference sequence). V lost 1 base to trimming and J lost 1 base, with 8 bases between them. The DNA for the CDR3 is TGTGCCAGTAGTATAGGGGACCGGAGCAATCAGCCCCAGCATTTT. Translating gives CASSIGDRSNQPQHF.